A selection of T cell receptor beta chains follows, all from one sample in a study of response to subunit inactivated influenza vaccine. TCRdb redid the calling of the RT-PCR reads with MiXCR, one entry per CDR3 protein. The table shows hundreds of thousands of distinct CDR3 sequences, with approximately 14% occurring only once. Here the sequenced sample was PBMCs from blood, taken less than 15 days before vaccination. The receptors derive from a man between 45 and 60 years old who received an inactivated influenza vaccine. CDR3s include the opening cysteine and the closing phenylalanine or tryptophan. The D gene is left open where the match is weak. Only some rows state a clone size, as once, few, many or a class for expanded clones.

J: TRBJ2-7
D: .
length: 14
V: TRBV2
size: few
DNA: TGTGCCACCGCCCCCCGGGGCGGTTACTACGAGCAGTACTTC
CDR3: CATAPRGGYYEQYF

J: TRBJ2-1
D: .
length: 10
V: TRBV29-1
size: few
DNA: TGCAGCGTTGGTCCCAATGAGCAGTTCTTC
CDR3: CSVGPNEQFF

J: TRBJ1-2
D: .
length: 13
V: TRBV4-1
size: .
DNA: TGCGCCAGCAGCCATAACAGGGACTATGGCTACACCTTC
CDR3: CASSHNRDYGYTF

J: TRBJ1-5
D: .
length: 19
V: TRBV7-8
size: few
DNA: TGTGCCAGCAGCGGGCGGACAGCCAAGGGGGTTATGGGCAATCAGCCCCAGCATTTT
CDR3: CASSGRTAKGVMGNQPQHF

J: TRBJ2-1
D: TRBD1
length: 15
V: TRBV7-8
size: many
DNA: TGTGCCAGCAGCCCCGGGACAGGCCAATACAATGAGCAGTTCTTC
CDR3: CASSPGTGQYNEQFF

J: TRBJ2-3
D: .
length: 13
V: TRBV20-1
size: few
DNA: TGCAGTGCTAAGACTGGGGGTATGGATACGCAGTATTTT
CDR3: CSAKTGGMDTQYF

J: TRBJ2-1
D: .
length: 14
V: TRBV7-9
size: many
DNA: TGTGCCAGCAGTTTAACCGGGAGCTACAATGAGCAGTTCTTC
CDR3: CASSLTGSYNEQFF

J: TRBJ2-3
D: TRBD2
length: 15
V: TRBV20-1
size: .
DNA: TGCAGTGCTAGTAACGGGGGGACTATCACAGATACGCAGTATTTT
CDR3: CSASNGGTITDTQYF

J: TRBJ2-7
D: TRBD1
length: 13
V: TRBV29-1
size: .
DNA: TGCAGCGTTGGACAGGGGAAGGTCTACGAGCAGTACTTC
CDR3: CSVGQGKVYEQYF

J: TRBJ2-5
D: .
length: 15
V: TRBV10-3
size: .
DNA: TGTGCCATCAGTGACGGGGTGGTGGGCCAAGAGACCCAGTACTTC
CDR3: CAISDGVVGQETQYF

J: TRBJ2-3
D: .
length: 15
V: TRBV27
size: few
DNA: TGTGCCAGCAGTTTGCAGATCACTCGCACAGATACGCAGTATTTT
CDR3: CASSLQITRTDTQYF

J: TRBJ2-2
D: TRBD2
length: 16
V: TRBV6-4
size: .
DNA: TGTGCCAGTAGAGCTAGCGGGACCGCGAACACCGGGGAGCTGTTTTTT
CDR3: CASRASGTANTGELFF

J: TRBJ1-2
D: TRBD1
length: 16
V: TRBV7-2
size: .
DNA: TGTGCCAGCAGGATACAGGGGGCCCCTGGTATCTATGGCTACACCTTC
CDR3: CASRIQGAPGIYGYTF

J: TRBJ2-7
D: TRBD1
length: 14
V: TRBV27
size: .
DNA: TGTGCCAGCAACTCGGGGGACAGGGTACACGAGCAGTACTTC
CDR3: CASNSGDRVHEQYF

J: TRBJ2-2
D: .
length: 17
V: TRBV6-1
size: .
DNA: TGTGCCAGCAGTGAAGAGTTTTGGGGTCCGAACACCGGGGAGCTGTTTTTT
CDR3: CASSEEFWGPNTGELFF

J: TRBJ2-3
D: .
length: 15
V: TRBV5-1
size: few
DNA: TGCGCCAGCAGCTTGCAGCCGGGCTCCACAGATACGCAGTATTTT
CDR3: CASSLQPGSTDTQYF

J: TRBJ2-1
D: TRBD2
length: 15
V: TRBV15
size: .
DNA: TGTGCCACCAGCAGAGAGAGCGGGACCTACAATGAGCAGTTCTTC
CDR3: CATSRESGTYNEQFF

J: TRBJ1-5
D: .
length: 12
V: TRBV20-1
size: .
DNA: TGCAGTGCTAGGGCAGGGTACCAGCCCCAGCATTTT
CDR3: CSARAGYQPQHF

J: TRBJ2-5
D: TRBD1
length: 16
V: TRBV28
size: few
DNA: TGTGCCAGCAGCCAACCACGGACAGGGCCTGGTGGGACCCAGTACTTC
CDR3: CASSQPRTGPGGTQYF

J: TRBJ2-5
D: .
length: 15
V: TRBV28
size: .
DNA: TGTGCCAGCACCTCGACGGGGCTACATAGGGAGACCCAGTACTTC
CDR3: CASTSTGLHRETQYF

J: TRBJ2-1
D: TRBD2
length: 16
V: TRBV9
size: many
DNA: TGTGCCAGCAGCAACGCACTAGCGGGAGGTCAGGATGAGCAGTTCTTC
CDR3: CASSNALAGGQDEQFF

J: TRBJ1-6
D: .
length: 15
V: TRBV10-3
size: .
DNA: TGTGCCATCAGTGAGCGGCAGGGTAATAATTCACCCCTCCACTTT
CDR3: CAISERQGNNSPLHF

J: TRBJ2-7
D: .
length: 14
V: TRBV12-3/TRBV12-4
size: many
DNA: TGTGCCAGCAGTTTTTCGGCTGGGCCCTACGAGCAGTACTTC
CDR3: CASSFSAGPYEQYF